The TCR beta chain described here comes from a study of tumor-infiltrating lymphocytes in primary liver carcinoma. TCR beta cDNA was prepared out of roughly 500 ng total RNA by means of a constant-region primer. Amplification in three nested multiplex PCR rounds with slightly modified ARM-PCR gave rise to TCR beta libraries. The first two PCR rounds used TRBV1-TRBV30 forward primers with a C-beta reverse primer, nine to eleven cycles each. TCRdb used MiXCR to reprocess the multiplex PCR reads, holding one entry per CDR3 protein. The data show about 330,000 distinct CDR3 sequences, with 65% seen just once and roughly 6% held by the top ten. The CDR3 extends over 15 amino acids. After removal of 3 bases from V and 1 base from J, the junction contained 3 bases not matched to a gene. A few counts support this clonotype. Unsorted whole blood supplied the blood RNA, and germline DNA was isolated too.

The TCR sequence derives from a man aged 35-49 years with primary liver carcinoma and hepatitis B virus infection. The chain employs TRBV12-3 or TRBV12-4 and TRBJ2-3; TRBD1 matches at 8 bases. The specimen sequenced was peripheral blood. The CDR3 region has the DNA TGTGCCAGCAGTTTGACAGGGGTGGGCACAGATACGCAGTATTTT. Its protein product is CASSLTGVGTDTQYF.